This T cell receptor (beta chain) is from a study of blood T cells in healthy people across ages. The V end was cut by 2 bases, the J end by 5 bases, with 9 bases between. The CDR3 spans 13 residues. Per the germline V gene, CDR1 is SEHNR and CDR2 is FQNEAQ (reference sequence). Ten or more counts support this clonotype. The authors ran a second PCR of about 6 to 12 cycles using a sample-barcoded 5' primer and a J-beta primer mix. TCRdb recomputed calls from the 5' RACE reads with MiXCR, one row per CDR3 protein. The table records 730,000 or so distinct CDR3 sequences, around 43% of them present only once.

The source material was blood. The sequence was obtained from a man at least 80 years old in good health. The chain links TRBV7-9 to TRBJ2-5; D not resolved. This CDR3 reads CASSLKGVETQYF. Written as DNA, the CDR3 is TGTGCCAGCAGCTTAAAGGGTGTCGAGACCCAGTACTTC.